The clone carrying this TCR beta chain was recorded a few times. The data belong to a study of patients and donors after allogeneic stem cell transplantation. TCRdb re-called the RT-PCR reads through MiXCR, storing one row per CDR3 protein. The table lists 20,000 or so distinct CDR3 sequences, 4.5% to 5.5% of them singletons. The germline V gene has CDR1 SEHNR and CDR2 FQNEAQ (reference sequence). J was trimmed by 7 bases and V by 4 bases; bases with no gene match: 8. CDR3 size: 16 residues. The TCR comes from a human donor who was either an allogeneic HSCT recipient or a stem cell or donor lymphocyte infusion donor (not recorded which). It is not recorded whose cells these are; they may come from a transplant donor. The sequenced sample was blood, either unsorted or a sorted T cell fraction (not recorded which). This chain connects TRBV7-9 to TRBJ2-5; 14 bases are shared with TRBD2. The CDR3 is CASSWGLAGALGTQYF. The DNA of the CDR3 is TGTGCCAGCAGCTGGGGACTAGCGGGAGCCCTGGGGACCCAGTACTTC.